This TCR beta chain emerged from a study of T cell responses to AZD1222 COVID-19 vaccine. A remark on this clone: Antigen unknown.

The table came from immunoSEQ multiplex PCR; TCRdb's copy has only in-frame clones and leaves some out. Of about 68,000 clones in the sample, around nine tenths are singletons; the top ten hold around 7.8%. This CDR3 is 16 amino acids long. Germline CDR1 reads PRHDT; CDR2 reads FYEKMQ (reference sequence). The V and J ends lost 5 bases and 5 bases, in that order; junction bases with no gene match: 7. Notes on the study in general: Regions left unmutated in variants are reportedly the target of nearly half of spike-specific TCRs. A mostly white British donor set with more females was recruited, and clonal diversity was possibly underestimated.

This TCR came from an adult in good health. Sequenced here: peripheral blood, sampled on day 0 of AZD1222 vaccination. The chain recombines TRBV13 with TRBJ2-1; 12 positions agree with TRBD2. CDR3 DNA sequence: TGTGCCAGCAGCCTCAGACTAGCGGGAGTACACAATGAGCAGTTCTTC. It codes for CASSLRLAGVHNEQFF.